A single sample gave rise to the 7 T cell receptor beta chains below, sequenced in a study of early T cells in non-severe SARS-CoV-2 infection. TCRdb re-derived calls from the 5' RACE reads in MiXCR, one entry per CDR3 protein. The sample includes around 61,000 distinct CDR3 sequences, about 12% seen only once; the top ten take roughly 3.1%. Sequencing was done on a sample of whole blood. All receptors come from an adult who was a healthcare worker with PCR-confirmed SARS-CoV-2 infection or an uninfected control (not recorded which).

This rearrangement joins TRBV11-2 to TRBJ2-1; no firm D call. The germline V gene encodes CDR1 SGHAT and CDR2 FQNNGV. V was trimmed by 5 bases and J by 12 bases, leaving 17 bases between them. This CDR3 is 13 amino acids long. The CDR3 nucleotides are TGTGCCAGCAGCCCCTCGGCCCACTTCGGGCAGTTCTTC. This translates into CASSPSAHFGQFF.

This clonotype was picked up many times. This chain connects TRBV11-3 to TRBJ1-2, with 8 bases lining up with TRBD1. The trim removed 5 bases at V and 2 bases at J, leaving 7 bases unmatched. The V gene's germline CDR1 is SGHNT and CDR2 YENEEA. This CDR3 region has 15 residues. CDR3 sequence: CASSTRTGTNYGYTF. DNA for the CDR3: TGTGCCAGCAGCACCCGGACAGGGACCAACTATGGCTACACCTTC.

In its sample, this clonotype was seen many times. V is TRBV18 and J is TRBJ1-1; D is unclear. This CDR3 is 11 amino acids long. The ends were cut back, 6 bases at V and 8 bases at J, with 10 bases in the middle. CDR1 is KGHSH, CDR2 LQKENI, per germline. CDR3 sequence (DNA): TGTGCCAGCTCGATCGGGCAGGAAGCTTTCTTT. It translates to CASSIGQEAFF.

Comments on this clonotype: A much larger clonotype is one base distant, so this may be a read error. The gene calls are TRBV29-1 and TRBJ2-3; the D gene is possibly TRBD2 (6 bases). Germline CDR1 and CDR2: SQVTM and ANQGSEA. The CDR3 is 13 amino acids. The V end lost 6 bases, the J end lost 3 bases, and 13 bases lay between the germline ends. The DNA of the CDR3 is TGCAGCGTGATGGGGGGTACGACAGATACGCAGTATTTT. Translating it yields CSVMGGTTDTQYF.

CDR3 nucleotides: TGTGCCAGCAGTTCCCGCGGCCAGAACTCCTACAATGAGCAGTTCTTC. This codes for CASSSRGQNSYNEQFF. V is TRBV27 and J is TRBJ2-1, with no clear D. V gave up 4 bases and J gave up 0 bases, with 13 bases separating them. Germline assignment: CDR1 MNHEY and CDR2 SMNVEV (reference sequence). The CDR3 consists of 16 residues.

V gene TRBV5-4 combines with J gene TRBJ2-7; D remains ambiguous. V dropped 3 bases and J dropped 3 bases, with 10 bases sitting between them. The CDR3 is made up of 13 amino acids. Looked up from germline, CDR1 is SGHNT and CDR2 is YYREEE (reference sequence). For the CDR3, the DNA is TGTGCCAGCAGCTCCCCCGGGCTCTACGAGCAGTACTTC. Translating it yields CASSSPGLYEQYF.

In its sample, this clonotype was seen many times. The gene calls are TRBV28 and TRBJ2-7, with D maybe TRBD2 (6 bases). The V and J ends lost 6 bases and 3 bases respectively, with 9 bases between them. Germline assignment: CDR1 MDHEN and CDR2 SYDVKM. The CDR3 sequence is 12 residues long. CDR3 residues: CASRGGLYEQYF. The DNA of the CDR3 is TGTGCCAGCAGGGGGGGACTCTACGAGCAGTACTTC.